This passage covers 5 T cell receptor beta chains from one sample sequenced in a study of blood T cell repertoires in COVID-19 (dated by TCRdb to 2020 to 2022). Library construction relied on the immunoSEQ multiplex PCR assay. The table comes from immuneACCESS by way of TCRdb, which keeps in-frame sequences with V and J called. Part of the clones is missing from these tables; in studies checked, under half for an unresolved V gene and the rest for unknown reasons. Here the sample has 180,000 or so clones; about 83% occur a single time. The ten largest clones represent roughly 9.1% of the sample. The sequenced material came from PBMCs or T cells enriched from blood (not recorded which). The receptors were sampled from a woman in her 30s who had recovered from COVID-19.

The chain's CDR3 is CASNNDRGKRGYTF. The CDR3 DNA sequence: TGTGCCAGTAACAATGACAGGGGAAAACGGGGCTACACCTTC. The chain is built from TRBV19 and TRBJ1-2; 8 bases fit TRBD1. The CDR3 is 14 residues long. Unmatched junction bases numbered 12, after V lost 7 bases and J lost 8 bases. CDR1 is LNHDA and CDR2 is SQIVND in the germline V gene (reference sequence).

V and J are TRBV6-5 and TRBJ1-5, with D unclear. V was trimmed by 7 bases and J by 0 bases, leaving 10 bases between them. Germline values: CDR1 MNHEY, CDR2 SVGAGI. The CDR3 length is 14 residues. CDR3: CASKLLNSNQPQHF. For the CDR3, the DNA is TGTGCCAGCAAGCTCCTCAATAGCAATCAGCCCCAGCATTTT.

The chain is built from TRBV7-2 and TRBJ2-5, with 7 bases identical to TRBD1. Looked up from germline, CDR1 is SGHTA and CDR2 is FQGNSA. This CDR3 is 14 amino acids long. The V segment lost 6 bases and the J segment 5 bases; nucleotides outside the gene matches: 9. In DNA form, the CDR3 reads TGTGCCAGCAGGACAAACAGGGGTGGGGAGACCCAGTACTTC. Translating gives CASRTNRGGETQYF.

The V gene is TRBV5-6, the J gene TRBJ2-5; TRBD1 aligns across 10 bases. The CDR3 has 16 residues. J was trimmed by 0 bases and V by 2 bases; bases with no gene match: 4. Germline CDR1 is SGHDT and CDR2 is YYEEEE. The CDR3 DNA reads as TGTGCCAGCAGCTTCGGGACAGGGGACTACCAAGAGACCCAGTACTTC. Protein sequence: CASSFGTGDYQETQYF.

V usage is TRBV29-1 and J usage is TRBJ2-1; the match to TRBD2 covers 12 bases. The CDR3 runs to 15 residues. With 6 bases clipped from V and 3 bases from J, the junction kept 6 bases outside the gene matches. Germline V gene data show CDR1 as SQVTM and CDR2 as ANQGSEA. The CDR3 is CSVDPTSGGYNEQFF. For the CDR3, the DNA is TGCAGCGTCGATCCGACTAGCGGGGGCTACAATGAGCAGTTCTTC.